This record looks at one T cell receptor beta chain sequence and its context. What it recognizes is unknown. The CDR3 is made up of 15 amino acids. The germline CDR1 and CDR2 sequences are SGHRS and YFSETQ. V was clipped by 0 bases and J by 3 bases, with 13 bases between them. The sample is drawn from a study of Graves' ophthalmopathy and Graves' hyperthyroidism. Study as a whole: No treatment had been given when peripheral blood was collected at initial diagnosis.

The evidence that diagnosis relied on was clinical symptoms, serum thyroxine, TRAb, thyroid ultrasound and orbital computed tomography. Study-level findings and limits: Appearing in blood as well were most expanded thyroid clonotypes above 0.001 frequency.

For repertoire sequencing, the TCR beta CDR3 regions were amplified from RNA transcripts. The first round was an RT-PCR with HTBI primers, and the second round was a multiplex PCR. Each CDR3 protein is one row after TCRdb ran MiXCR on the multiplex PCR reads. The sample includes 200,000 to 250,000 distinct CDR3 sequences, around a fifth of them seen just once. The source material was peripheral blood. The V call is TRBV5-1, the J call TRBJ2-7, with D possibly being TRBD2 (6 bases). This TCR was recovered from a woman aged 50 to 60 with Graves' ophthalmopathy. The CDR3: CASSLEGGTYYEQYF. DNA for the CDR3: TGCGCCAGCAGCTTGGAGGGTGGGACTTACTACGAGCAGTACTTC. The full variable domain, rest sourced from reference TRBV5-1 and TRBJ2-7, is KAGVTQTPRYLIKTRGQQVTLSCSPISGHRSVSWYQQTPGQGLQFLFEYFSETQRNKGNFPGRFSGRQFSNSRSEMNVSTLELGDSALYLCASSLEGGTYYEQYFGPGTRLTVT.